These 9 T cell receptor beta chains share one sample of origin, sequenced in a study of cytomegalovirus exposure and HLA in healthy donors. The PCR employed 60 Vbeta primers together with 13 Jbeta primers. Assay used: immunoSEQ multiplex PCR; TCRdb lists only in-frame clones, some missing. The sample includes about 140,000 clones, roughly 80% of them seen just once. Sample: PBMCs. The receptors originated from a man in his forties in good health and CMV-seronegative.

This clone rates as medium-sized. CDR3 DNA sequence: TGTGCCAGAAGCTTGGGACTAGCAGAGACCCAGTACTTC. Protein: CARSLGLAETQYF. This chain links TRBV5-3 with TRBJ2-5; 7 positions match TRBD2. TRBV5-3 is an open reading frame whose function is uncertain. The CDR3 has 13 residues. J gave up 4 bases and V 0 bases, and 0 bases lay outside the gene matches.

The chain is built from TRBV5-1 and TRBJ2-3, with 13 bases matching TRBD2. Germline lookup yields CDR1 SGHRS and CDR2 YFSETQ. CDR3 size: 18 residues. V lost 1 base to trimming and J lost 0 bases; unmatched junction nucleotides: 5. CDR3 DNA sequence: TGCGCCAGCAGCTTGAGTGGGACTAGCGGGATTAGCACAGATACGCAGTATTTT. Translation: CASSLSGTSGISTDTQYF. Together with reference TRBV5-1 and TRBJ2-3, the CDR3 gives the full variable domain: KAGVTQTPRYLIKTRGQQVTLSCSPISGHRSVSWYQQTPGQGLQFLFEYFSETQRNKGNFPGRFSGRQFSNSRSEMNVSTLELGDSALYLCASSLSGTSGISTDTQYFGPGTRLTVL.

The chain uses TRBV5-1 and TRBJ2-3; D is uncertain. The CDR3 extends over 15 amino acids. Trimming removed 4 bases at V and 4 bases at J, with 16 bases between. Germline loops: CDR1 SGHRS, CDR2 YFSETQ. DNA of the CDR3: TGCGCCAGCAGCGCTTTAGAAGCCGCCCCAGATACGCAGTATTTT. This gives the protein CASSALEAAPDTQYF.

The chain is built from TRBV10-3 and TRBJ1-1, with TRBD1 matching 9 bases. The CDR3 sequence is 17 residues long. Germline V gene lookup returns CDR1 ENHRY and CDR2 SYGVKD. J lost 1 base, V lost 7 bases, and 13 bases had no gene match. The CDR3 sequence: CAIMGDRVRTSNTEAFF. The CDR3 DNA sequence: TGTGCCATCATGGGGGACAGGGTAAGAACCTCGAACACTGAAGCTTTCTTT.

This sequence joins TRBV6-4 and TRBJ2-1, with 8 bases matching TRBD2. Germline CDR1 MRHNA, CDR2 SNTAGT. The J segment lost 6 bases and the V segment lost 6 bases, leaving 4 bases of the junction unmatched. This CDR3 comprises 13 residues. The CDR3: CASSPGTSNEQFF. The CDR3 region has the DNA TGTGCCAGCAGCCCCGGGACTAGCAATGAGCAGTTCTTC.

This clone was detected a few times. The chain is built from TRBV6-5 and TRBJ1-4; 7 positions agree with TRBD1. V gave up 6 bases and J gave up 1 base; unmatched junction bases: 2. The CDR3 has 14 amino acids. Germline CDR1 and CDR2: MNHEY and SVGAGI. The CDR3 is CASRRDRTNEKLFF. The CDR3 DNA sequence: TGTGCCAGCAGACGGGACAGAACTAATGAAAAACTGTTTTTT.

The chain links TRBV10-1 to TRBJ2-2, with D tentatively TRBD2 (6 bases). Deletions cut 5 bases from V and 11 bases from J, with 15 bases between. The CDR3 sequence is 13 residues long. CDR1 and CDR2 from the germline V gene are WNHNN and SYGVQD (reference sequence). In DNA form, the CDR3 reads TGCGCCAGCAGTCTGGCCCCCGGGGGAGAGCTGTTTTTT. Translating gives CASSLAPGGELFF.

The chain couples TRBV30 to TRBJ2-5; 10 bases map to TRBD1. Germline lookup yields CDR1 GTSNPN and CDR2 SVGIG (reference sequence). The CDR3 covers 13 residues. V was clipped by 1 base and J by 11 bases; unmatched bases: 7. The CDR3 sequence is CAWSGKDRGWQYF. CDR3 nucleotide sequence: TGTGCCTGGAGTGGGAAGGACAGGGGGTGGCAGTACTTC.

The V gene is TRBV4-3, the J gene TRBJ2-7; 8 nucleotides agree with TRBD1. From germline, CDR1 is LGHNA and CDR2 YSLEER. The ends lost 4 bases at V and 1 base at J; junction bases unmatched: 3. This CDR3 contains 14 residues. In DNA form, the CDR3 reads TGCGCCAGCAGCCGTGGGACAGGATCCTACGAGCAGTACTTC. It translates to CASSRGTGSYEQYF.